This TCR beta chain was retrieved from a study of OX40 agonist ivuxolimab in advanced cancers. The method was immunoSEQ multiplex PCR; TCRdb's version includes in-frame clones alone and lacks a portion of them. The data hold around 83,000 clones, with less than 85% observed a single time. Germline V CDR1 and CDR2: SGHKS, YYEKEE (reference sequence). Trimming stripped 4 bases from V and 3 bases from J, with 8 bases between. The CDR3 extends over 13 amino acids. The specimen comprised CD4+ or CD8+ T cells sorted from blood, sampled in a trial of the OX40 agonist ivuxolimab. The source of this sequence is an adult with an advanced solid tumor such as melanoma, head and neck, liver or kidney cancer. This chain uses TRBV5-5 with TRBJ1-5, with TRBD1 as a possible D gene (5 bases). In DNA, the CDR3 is TGTGCCAGCAGCGGGGGATTCAATCAGCCCCAGCATTTT. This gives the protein CASSGGFNQPQHF.